This TCR beta chain originates from a study of cytomegalovirus exposure and HLA in healthy donors. This PCR relied on a set of 60 Vbeta primers and 13 Jbeta primers. Generated by immunoSEQ multiplex PCR, the TCRdb table keeps only in-frame clones and is missing some. This repertoire comprises 180,000 or so clones; its ten largest clones make up around 0.8%. Germline values: CDR1 LGHNA, CDR2 YNFKEQ. V lost 0 bases, J lost 5 bases, and 7 bases lay in between. The CDR3 spans 13 residues. This chain links TRBV4-2 with TRBJ2-5; weak D call: TRBD1 (6 bases). The TCR originated in a woman aged 18-30 years in good health and CMV-seropositive. The sample was PBMCs. CDR3 region: CASSQETGETQYF. The DNA of the CDR3 is TGTGCCAGCAGCCAAGAAACAGGGGAGACCCAGTACTTC.